The clone carrying this T cell receptor beta chain was detected a few times. The antigen is undetermined. This sample was included in a study of T-cell reconstitution after alpha-beta-depleted transplantation in children. The TCRbeta library was prepared with unique molecular identifiers. TCRdb processed the PCR reads anew with MiXCR; each CDR3 protein has one entry. The sample yields 700,000 to 950,000 distinct CDR3 sequences, approximately 15% seen once. Study observations and caveats: About two months after transplant, alpha-beta T cells reportedly came from several hundred expanded graft clones. Surviving recipient T cells and thymic progenitors accounted for the high day-60 TCRbeta diversity observed in some patients.

The TCR originated in a male patient younger than 18 who had a stem cell transplant for acute lymphoblastic leukemia, so the T cells may come from the graft donor. The material sequenced was PBMCs, mostly from graft donor cells, taken 360 days after TCRalphabeta/CD19-depleted stem cell transplant.

This CDR3 is CATSDSDRVNEQFF. In nucleotides, the CDR3 is TGTGCCACCAGTGATTCGGACAGGGTGAATGAGCAGTTCTTC. This rearrangement joins TRBV24-1 to TRBJ2-1; TRBD1 matches 8 bases. Unmatched junction bases numbered 3, after V lost 2 bases and J lost 7 bases. This CDR3 has 14 amino acids. The germline V gene has CDR1 KGHDR and CDR2 SFDVKD.